A selection of T cell receptor beta chains follows, all from one sample in a study of a mutant IDH1 vaccine in newly diagnosed glioma. This table comes from immunoSEQ multiplex PCR, and its TCRdb copy is limited to in-frame clones, with some not included. The repertoire has about 60,000 clones, about four fifths of them found once; the top ten carry 5.4%. Their antigens remain unidentified. Sample: PBMCs, taken from a glioma patient whose treatment included an IDH1 peptide vaccine. The receptors derive from a man aged 40-49 years with glioma. Both conserved end residues are part of each CDR3. D genes are given only for firm matches. Clone sizes are given selectively: once, few, many, or a class where the clone is expanded.

abundance | d_gene | j_gene | v_gene | CDR3nt | CDR3aa
- | TRBD2 | TRBJ2-2 | TRBV19 | TGTGCCAGTAGTATTTACAGCGGGGGCCGAAACACCGGGGAGCTGTTTTTT | CASSIYSGGRNTGELFF
once | - | TRBJ1-2 | TRBV5-1 | TGCGCCAGCAGCTTGGAAGCCTTACCTGACTATGGCTACACCTTC | CASSLEALPDYGYTF
- | TRBD2 | TRBJ2-5 | TRBV28 | TGTGCCAGCAGTCCCCCGGGACTAGCGGGAGAAGAGACCCAGTACTTC | CASSPPGLAGEETQYF
- | TRBD1 | TRBJ1-4 | TRBV9 | TGTGCCAGCAGCGCGACAGGGCGCGGTGAAAAACTGTTTTTT | CASSATGRGEKLFF
- | TRBD2 | TRBJ2-7 | TRBV6-5 | TGTGCCAGCAGTTACACTAGCGGGAGTCCCCAGTACGAGCAGTACTTC | CASSYTSGSPQYEQYF
- | - | TRBJ1-1 | TRBV5-1 | TGCGCCAGCAGCTTGTTAGGGGCTGGGACTGAAGCTTTCTTT | CASSLLGAGTEAFF
- | - | TRBJ1-2 | TRBV7-8 | TGTGCCAGCAGCTTAGGAACGATCCCAGCTAACTATGGCTACACCTTC | CASSLGTIPANYGYTF
- | TRBD2 | TRBJ2-7 | TRBV29-1 | TGCAGCGTTGAAGATAGCTCTAGCGGAGGCTACGAGCAGTACTTC | CSVEDSSSGGYEQYF
- | - | TRBJ1-4 | TRBV19 | TGTGCCGCCTGGGGAGGGGCAACTAATGAAAAACTGTTTTTT | CAAWGGATNEKLFF
- | TRBD1 | TRBJ2-2 | TRBV5-1 | TGCGCCAGCAGCTCGGGACAGGGAACCGGGGAGCTGTTTTTT | CASSSGQGTGELFF
once | - | TRBJ2-1 | TRBV29-1 | TGCAGCGTCGACAGGATTGACAATGAGCAGTTCTTC | CSVDRIDNEQFF
- | - | TRBJ1-1 | TRBV7-3 | TGTGCCAGCAGCTTAAGTCACATTACAGAAGCTTTCTTT | CASSLSHITEAFF
few | - | TRBJ2-2 | TRBV9 | TGTGCCAGCAGCGGACTGAATATGAACACCGGGGAGCTGTTTTTT | CASSGLNMNTGELFF
few | TRBD2 | TRBJ2-4 | TRBV4-2 | TGTGCCAGCAGCCCGACTAGCACAAACATTCAGTACTTC | CASSPTSTNIQYF
once | TRBD2 | TRBJ2-2 | TRBV4-1 | TGCGCCAGCAGCCGGGACGTCCGGACTAGCGGTCGCACCGGGGAGCTGTTTTTT | CASSRDVRTSGRTGELFF
- | - | TRBJ1-3 | TRBV4-1 | TGCGCCAGCAGCCAAGGACAGTACTCTGGAAACACCATATATTTT | CASSQGQYSGNTIYF
- | TRBD2 | TRBJ2-7 | TRBV11-2 | TGTGCCAGCAGCCATCTAGCGGGGGGGCACTACGAGCAGTACTTC | CASSHLAGGHYEQYF
- | - | TRBJ2-3 | TRBV29-1 | TGCAGCGTACGAAGGGTGGGGGATACGCAGTATTTT | CSVRRVGDTQYF
few | TRBD1 | TRBJ2-6 | TRBV7-3 | TGTGCCAGCAGCTTAGACAGGGCGTCTGGGGCCAACGTCCTGACTTTC | CASSLDRASGANVLTF
- | - | TRBJ2-7 | TRBV29-1 | TGCAGCGTTGTCCCGGAGGCGGCCGAGCAGTACTTC | CSVVPEAAEQYF
few | - | TRBJ1-3 | TRBV19 | TGTGCCAGTAGACTGGACAGATACTCTGGAAACACCATATATTTT | CASRLDRYSGNTIYF
few | - | TRBJ1-1 | TRBV6-1 | TGTGCCAGCAGAGAAAAGGGGCGGATTGAAGCTTTCTTT | CASREKGRIEAFF
- | - | TRBJ2-1 | TRBV7-6 | TGTGCCAGCAGCTTAGACTTAAGCTCCTACAATGAGCAGTTCTTC | CASSLDLSSYNEQFF
- | TRBD2 | TRBJ2-1 | TRBV7-3 | TGTGCCAGCGCCAGGACTAGCACTGCCTACAATGAGCAGTTCTTC | CASARTSTAYNEQFF
- | - | TRBJ2-5 | TRBV30 | TGTGCCTGGAGTGGGGCTTTGGGGGAGACCCAGTACTTC | CAWSGALGETQYF
- | TRBD2 | TRBJ2-3 | TRBV6-4 | TGTGCCAGCAGTGACGGGACTAGTCCCACAGATACGCAGTATTTT | CASSDGTSPTDTQYF
few | - | TRBJ1-5 | TRBV7-3 | TGTGCCAGCAGCTTAACGGGGGGCAATCAGCCCCAGCATTTT | CASSLTGGNQPQHF
once | - | TRBJ2-6 | TRBV28 | TGTGCCAGCAGTTTTGATAGGGGCTTTTCTGGGGCCAACGTCCTGACTTTC | CASSFDRGFSGANVLTF
- | - | TRBJ2-2 | TRBV29-1 | TGCAGCGTTGAAAACAGACACACCGGGGAGCTGTTTTTT | CSVENRHTGELFF
once | - | TRBJ2-5 | TRBV5-1 | TGCGCCAGCACCGATAAAGAGACCCAGTACTTC | CASTDKETQYF
few | - | TRBJ2-7 | TRBV9 | TGTGCCAGCAGCGCCACGGCTGTCCCACTCTACGAGCAGTACTTC | CASSATAVPLYEQYF
- | TRBD1 | TRBJ1-2 | TRBV6-6 | TGTGCCAGCAGTAGCATAGGGGGCTCGACGGACTATGGCTACACCTTC | CASSSIGGSTDYGYTF
few | - | TRBJ2-1 | TRBV7-8 | TGTGCCAGCAGCTTAGGACGGATCAATGAGCAGTTCTTC | CASSLGRINEQFF
- | TRBD1 | TRBJ2-5 | TRBV10-3 | TGTGCCATCAGTGAGTGGACAGGGCGAAGGACCCAGTACTTC | CAISEWTGRRTQYF
- | - | TRBJ1-1 | TRBV6-6 | TGTGCCAGCAGTTACCCGGGACAGAACACTGAAGCTTTCTTT | CASSYPGQNTEAFF
- | TRBD1 | TRBJ1-3 | TRBV7-6 | TGTGCCAGCAGCCAACAGGGGCCCTCTGGAAACACCATATATTTT | CASSQQGPSGNTIYF
- | - | TRBJ2-7 | TRBV6-6 | TGTGCCAGCAGTTACTCGACACAGAATCAGTACTTC | CASSYSTQNQYF
- | TRBD1 | TRBJ1-3 | TRBV7-8 | TGTGCCAGCAGCTTAAACAGGGGGGAAACGTATTTT | CASSLNRGETYF
medium-sized | - | TRBJ1-2 | TRBV11-2 | TGTGCCAGCACCCCTGCGGGACGGAACTATGGCTACACCTTC | CASTPAGRNYGYTF
- | - | TRBJ1-3 | TRBV28 | TGTGCCAGCACCCCCGGGATTTCCTCTGGAAACACCATATATTTT | CASTPGISSGNTIYF
- | - | TRBJ1-2 | TRBV18 | TGTGCCAGCTCACCCGATCAGGGTACGAACTATGGCTACACCTTC | CASSPDQGTNYGYTF
- | TRBD1 | TRBJ2-7 | TRBV6-5 | TGTGCCAGCAGACGCGGACAGGGGTCCTACGAGCAGTACTTC | CASRRGQGSYEQYF
- | TRBD2 | TRBJ2-1 | TRBV7-6 | TGTGCCAGCAGCTTATCTGGGAGGGCCCTTTATGAGCAGTTCTTC | CASSLSGRALYEQFF
- | - | TRBJ2-3 | TRBV4-3 | TGCGCCAGCAGCCAAGGATCGGGGCTTAGCACAGATACGCAGTATTTT | CASSQGSGLSTDTQYF
- | - | TRBJ2-6 | TRBV5-8 | TGTGCCAGCAGCTTGGTAGTCAGTGACTCTGGGGCCAACGTCCTGACTTTC | CASSLVVSDSGANVLTF
- | - | TRBJ2-7 | TRBV5-6 | TGTGCCAGCAGCTTGGGTAGGCATCGGGACGAGCAGTACTTC | CASSLGRHRDEQYF
- | - | TRBJ1-1 | TRBV7-6 | TGTGCCAGCAGCTTAGAGGAGGAGACTACTGAAGCTTTCTTT | CASSLEEETTEAFF
few | - | TRBJ2-3 | TRBV29-1 | TGCAGCGTTAGTCCGGACACAGATACGCAGTATTTT | CSVSPDTDTQYF
- | TRBD1 | TRBJ1-5 | TRBV19 | TGTGCCAGTAGTACGGGGACAGGCACAAAGGGACAGCCCCAGCATTTT | CASSTGTGTKGQPQHF
- | - | TRBJ2-5 | TRBV5-6 | TGTGCCAGCAGCCGGGCCATCGGAGATAACCTCCAAGAGACCCAGTACTTC | CASSRAIGDNLQETQYF
- | - | TRBJ1-2 | TRBV5-6 | TGTGCCAGCAGCCAAGAATCCCATGGCTACACCTTC | CASSQESHGYTF